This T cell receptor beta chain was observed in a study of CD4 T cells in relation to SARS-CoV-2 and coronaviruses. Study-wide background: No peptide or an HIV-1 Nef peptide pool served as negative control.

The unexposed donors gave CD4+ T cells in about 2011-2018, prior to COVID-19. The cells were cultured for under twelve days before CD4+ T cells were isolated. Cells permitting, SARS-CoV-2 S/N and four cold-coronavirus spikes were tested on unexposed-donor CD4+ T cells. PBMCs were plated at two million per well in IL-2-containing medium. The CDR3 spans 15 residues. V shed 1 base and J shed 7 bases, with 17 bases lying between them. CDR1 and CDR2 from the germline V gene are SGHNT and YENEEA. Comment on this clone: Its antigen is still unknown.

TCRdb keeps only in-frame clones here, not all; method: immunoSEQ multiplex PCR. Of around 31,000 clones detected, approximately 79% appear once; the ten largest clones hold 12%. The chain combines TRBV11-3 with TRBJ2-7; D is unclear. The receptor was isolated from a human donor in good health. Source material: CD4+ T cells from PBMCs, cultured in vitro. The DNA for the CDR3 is TGTGCCAGCAGCTTAGGCGGTGCCCCCCAGGAGGAGCAGTACTTC. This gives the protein CASSLGGAPQEEQYF.